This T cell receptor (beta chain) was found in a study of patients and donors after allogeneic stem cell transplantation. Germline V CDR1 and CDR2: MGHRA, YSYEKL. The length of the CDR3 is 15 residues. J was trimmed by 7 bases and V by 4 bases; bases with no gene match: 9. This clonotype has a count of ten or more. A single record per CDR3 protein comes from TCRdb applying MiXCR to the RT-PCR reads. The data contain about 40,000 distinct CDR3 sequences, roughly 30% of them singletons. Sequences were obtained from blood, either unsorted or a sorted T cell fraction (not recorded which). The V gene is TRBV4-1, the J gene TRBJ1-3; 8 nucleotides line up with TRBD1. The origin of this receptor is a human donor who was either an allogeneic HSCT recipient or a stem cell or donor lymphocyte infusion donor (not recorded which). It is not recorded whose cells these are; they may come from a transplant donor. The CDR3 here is CASSRGTGGPNTIYF. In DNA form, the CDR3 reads TGCGCCAGCAGCCGAGGGACAGGCGGGCCGAACACCATATATTTT.